The sample holds a few counts of the clone carrying this T cell receptor beta chain. The data belong to a study of blood T cell repertoires in COVID-19. Study-level information: Acute and convalescent COVID-19 samples came from the United States, Italy and Spain. Sources were T cells, B-cell-depleted T cells, or PBMCs; the material itself was cDNA or gDNA.

The protocol was immunoSEQ multiplex PCR, while the TCRdb copy is restricted to in-frame clones and leaves out a portion. The data contain roughly 120,000 clones, approximately 82% of them singletons. The CDR3 contains 16 residues. V shed 3 bases, J shed 2 bases, and the junction held 5 bases outside the gene matches. CDR1 and CDR2 (germline): MNHNS, SASEGT. This clonotype was sampled from a man aged 70-80 years with active or convalescent COVID-19. This chain links TRBV6-1 with TRBJ1-5; 9 nucleotides match TRBD1. Sequencing was carried out using peripheral blood. The CDR3, as DNA: TGTGCCAGCAGTGATGGGACAGGGAAAGGCAATCAGCCCCAGCATTTT. Amino acids: CASSDGTGKGNQPQHF.